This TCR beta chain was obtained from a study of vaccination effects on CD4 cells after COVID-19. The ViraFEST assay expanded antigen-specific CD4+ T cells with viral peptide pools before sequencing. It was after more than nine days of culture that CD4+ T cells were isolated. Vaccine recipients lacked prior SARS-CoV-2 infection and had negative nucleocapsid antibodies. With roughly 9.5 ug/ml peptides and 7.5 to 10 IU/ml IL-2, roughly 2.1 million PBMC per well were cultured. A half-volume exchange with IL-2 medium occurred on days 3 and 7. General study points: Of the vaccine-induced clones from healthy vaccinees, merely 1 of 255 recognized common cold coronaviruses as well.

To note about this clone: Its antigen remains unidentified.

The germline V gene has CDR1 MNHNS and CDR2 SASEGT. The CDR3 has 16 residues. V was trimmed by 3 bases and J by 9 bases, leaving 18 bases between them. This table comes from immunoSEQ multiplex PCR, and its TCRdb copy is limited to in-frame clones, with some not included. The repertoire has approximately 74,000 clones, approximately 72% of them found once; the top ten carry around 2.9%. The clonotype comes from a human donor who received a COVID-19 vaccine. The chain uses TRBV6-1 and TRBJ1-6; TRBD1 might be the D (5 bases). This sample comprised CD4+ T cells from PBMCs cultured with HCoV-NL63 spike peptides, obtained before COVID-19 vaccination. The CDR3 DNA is TGTGCCAGCAGTGACGGTTACACCCAGGGTAGTTCACCCCTCCACTTT. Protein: CASSDGYTQGSSPLHF.